The 2 T cell receptor beta chains given below trace back to one sample, sequenced in a study of OX40 agonist ivuxolimab in advanced cancers. Assay: immunoSEQ multiplex PCR; the TCRdb copy retains only in-frame clones and omits some. The sample lists about 61,000 clones; about 88% were seen once. Sample: CD4+ or CD8+ T cells sorted from blood, taken in a trial of the OX40 agonist ivuxolimab. These receptors came from an adult with an advanced solid tumor such as melanoma, head and neck, liver or kidney cancer.

The chain has TRBV7-8 and TRBJ1-1, with unresolved D. Trimming stripped 5 bases from V and 5 bases from J, with 9 bases between. Germline-derived CDR1 and CDR2 are SGHVS and FQNEAQ. The length of the CDR3 is 12 residues. The DNA for the CDR3 is TGTGCCAGCAGCCCGTGGAGGACTGAAGCTTTCTTT. Protein product: CASSPWRTEAFF. Using reference TRBV7-8 and TRBJ1-1 for the parts outside the CDR3, the full variable domain is GAGVSQSPRYKVAKRGQDVALRCDPISGHVSLFWYQQALGQGPEFLTYFQNEAQLDKSGLPSDRFFAERPEGSVSTLKIQRTQQEDSAVYLCASSPWRTEAFFGQGTRLTVV.

This CDR3 is CASSEGGTGVPNEKLFF. In DNA form, the CDR3 reads TGTGCCAGCAGCGAGGGGGGGACAGGGGTCCCTAATGAAAAACTGTTTTTT. V and J are TRBV9 and TRBJ1-4, with 10 nucleotides matching TRBD1. After removal of 3 bases from V and 3 bases from J, the junction contained 8 bases not matched to a gene. Germline-derived CDR1 and CDR2 are SGDLS and YYNGEE. This CDR3 is built from 17 residues.